The source of this TCR beta chain is a study of blood T cell repertoires in COVID-19. V dropped 2 bases and J dropped 0; count of bases not matched to a gene: 7. This CDR3 region has 16 residues. Per germline, CDR1 SNHLY and CDR2 FYNNEI. The repertoire was sequenced with immunoSEQ multiplex PCR; TCRdb's copy has only in-frame clones and lacks some. This sample yields about 250,000 clones, of which 85% to 90% are seen a single time; 8% to 10% belongs to the top ten. In terms of age and location, participants ranged from roughly 18 to 90 years and lived in about 25 US areas. The gene calls are TRBV2 and TRBJ2-7; 7 bases map to TRBD2. The receptor was derived from a middle-aged man who had recovered from COVID-19. Sequenced input: PBMCs or T cells enriched from blood (not recorded which). CDR3 residues: CASSEREGPGSYEQYF. CDR3 DNA sequence: TGTGCCAGCAGTGAAAGGGAGGGCCCCGGCTCCTACGAGCAGTACTTC.